The present T cell receptor beta chain was sequenced within a study of T cell changes during pregnancy in multiple sclerosis. Sequencing used immunoSEQ multiplex PCR; TCRdb keeps in-frame clones, though not all of them. The repertoire holds around 99,000 clones, with 92% as singletons. Here the sequenced sample was peripheral blood, taken in the first trimester of pregnancy. The receptor was isolated from a female donor with multiple sclerosis, enrolled in a pregnancy study.

The DNA for the CDR3 is TGCGCCAGCAGCCAAGTAGCGGGAGGGACTGCCGATGAGCAGTTCTTC. Amino acid sequence: CASSQVAGGTADEQFF. The gene calls are TRBV4-3 and TRBJ2-1; 11 nucleotides match TRBD2. Germline V gene lookup returns CDR1 LGHNA and CDR2 YSLEER. This CDR3 contains 16 residues. Trimming cost V 1 base and J 8 bases; bases outside gene matches: 7.